A selection of T cell receptor beta chains follows, all from one sample in a study of beta chain features in type 1 diabetes. Here immunoSEQ multiplex PCR was the method, and the copy in TCRdb shows in-frame clones only, minus some. The sample lists approximately 260,000 clones; 24% were seen once. The sequenced sample consisted of naive CD4+ T cells from blood. These receptors were collected from a young woman with type 1 diabetes. CDR3s include the opening cysteine and the closing phenylalanine or tryptophan. Fields, in order: D gene, V gene, clone size, J gene, CDR3 DNA, CDR3 protein. A D gene is named only where the DNA matches it firmly. For some rows the clone size is stated as once, few or many, or as a class when expanded; others skip it.

D: .; V: TRBV23-1; size: few; J: TRBJ2-2; DNA: TGCGCCAGCACCCCCCGGCGGGGAGGCACCGGGGAGCTGTTTTTT; CDR3: CASTPRRGGTGELFF
D: .; V: TRBV7-2; size: few; J: TRBJ2-5; DNA: TGTGCCAGCAGCTTTTCGGGACTGCAACAAGAGACCCAGTACTTC; CDR3: CASSFSGLQQETQYF
D: .; V: TRBV18; size: few; J: TRBJ2-7; DNA: TGTGCCAGCTCACCAGCGGCGGGACTGGGCTACGAGCAGTACTTC; CDR3: CASSPAAGLGYEQYF
D: .; V: TRBV5-1; size: .; J: TRBJ2-7; DNA: TGCGCCAGCAGTTGGTTAATGGCGGGTTCCTACGAGCAGTACTTC; CDR3: CASSWLMAGSYEQYF
D: .; V: TRBV2; size: few; J: TRBJ1-5; DNA: TGTGCCAGCCGCTCCGAGGGCCAGCCCCAGCATTTT; CDR3: CASRSEGQPQHF
D: .; V: TRBV21-1; size: .; J: TRBJ2-1; DNA: TGTGCCAGCAGCAAACCCTACCGGGACTACAACAATGAGCAGTTCTTC; CDR3: CASSKPYRDYNNEQFF
D: TRBD2; V: TRBV15; size: .; J: TRBJ2-1; DNA: TGTGCCACCAGCAGAGCTCTAGGCGGGAGGGCATCAAATGAGCAGTTCTTC; CDR3: CATSRALGGRASNEQFF
D: .; V: TRBV7-2; size: .; J: TRBJ2-1; DNA: TGTGCCAGCAGCTTAGCGGCAGGAGGTGGGAATGAGCAGTTCTTC; CDR3: CASSLAAGGGNEQFF
D: .; V: TRBV29-1; size: .; J: TRBJ2-1; DNA: TGCAGCGTTGACGGGACTGTGGGGTTCTTC; CDR3: CSVDGTVGFF
D: .; V: TRBV5-1; size: .; J: TRBJ2-7; DNA: TGCGCCAGCAGCTTAAGTGTTCTGGACACCCCCTACGAGCAGTACTTC; CDR3: CASSLSVLDTPYEQYF
D: TRBD1; V: TRBV5-4; size: .; J: TRBJ1-2; DNA: TGTGCCAGCAGCTTGGCAGGGGGGAACTATGGCTACACCTTC; CDR3: CASSLAGGNYGYTF
D: .; V: TRBV7-9; size: .; J: TRBJ2-7; DNA: TGTGCCAGCAGCTTAGAGCCAACCTTCTGGCGGACCTACGAGCAGTACTTC; CDR3: CASSLEPTFWRTYEQYF
D: .; V: TRBV30; size: few; J: TRBJ2-3; DNA: TGTGCCTGGGGAAGGGGAGATACGCAGTATTTT; CDR3: CAWGRGDTQYF
D: .; V: TRBV5-4; size: few; J: TRBJ2-1; DNA: TGTGCCAGCAGCTTTTCCACCAGCTCCTACAATGAGCAGTTCTTC; CDR3: CASSFSTSSYNEQFF
D: .; V: TRBV14; size: .; J: TRBJ2-1; DNA: TGTGCCAGCAGCACTCGGAGCGGTAACTACAATGAGCAGTTCTTC; CDR3: CASSTRSGNYNEQFF
D: .; V: TRBV5-1; size: .; J: TRBJ1-1; DNA: TGCGCCAGCAGCTTGGGAGGAGGTTTCTCTGAAGCTTTCTTT; CDR3: CASSLGGGFSEAFF
D: .; V: TRBV6-5; size: few; J: TRBJ2-2; DNA: TGTGCCAGCAGTCTAAAATGGACAGTCGGGGAGCTGTTTTTT; CDR3: CASSLKWTVGELFF
D: .; V: TRBV20-1; size: few; J: TRBJ1-2; DNA: TGCAGCGTCTGGGGGGACGGGGATAGTTGGTTC; CDR3: CSVWGDGDSWF
D: TRBD1; V: TRBV18; size: .; J: TRBJ1-5; DNA: TGTGCCAGCTCTCCACAGGGGGCGAGCAATCAGCCCCAGCATTTT; CDR3: CASSPQGASNQPQHF
D: TRBD1; V: TRBV6-1; size: .; J: TRBJ1-2; DNA: TGTGCCAGCATTTTACCGGGACAGGGTAACTATGGCTACACCTTC; CDR3: CASILPGQGNYGYTF
D: TRBD1; V: TRBV19; size: .; J: TRBJ2-5; DNA: TGTGCCAGTAGTATTCAGGGGGCGCGAGAGACCCAGTACTTC; CDR3: CASSIQGARETQYF
D: TRBD1; V: TRBV9; size: .; J: TRBJ2-3; DNA: TGTGCCACCAACGCGGGACAGGGAGCGACAGATACGCAGTATTTT; CDR3: CATNAGQGATDTQYF
D: .; V: TRBV28; size: few; J: TRBJ2-7; DNA: TGTGCCAGCAGTCTTCCTTACTACGAGCAGTACTTC; CDR3: CASSLPYYEQYF
D: .; V: TRBV30; size: .; J: TRBJ2-7; DNA: TGTGCCTGGAGTTCAACAGGGAGAGCCTACGAGCAGTACTTC; CDR3: CAWSSTGRAYEQYF
D: TRBD2; V: TRBV29-1; size: few; J: TRBJ2-2; DNA: TGCAGCGTTGGCCCTTCGTCCACTAGCGGGGGCCGGGAGCTGTTTTTT; CDR3: CSVGPSSTSGGRELFF
D: TRBD1; V: TRBV12-5; size: .; J: TRBJ1-2; DNA: TGTGCTAGTGGTTTGGAAGAGACAGGGAACTATGGCTACACCTTC; CDR3: CASGLEETGNYGYTF
D: TRBD1; V: TRBV19; size: .; J: TRBJ1-5; DNA: TGTGCCAGTAGTACCCGCAGGTCGGGGACAGGGGGTCAGCCCCAGCATTTT; CDR3: CASSTRRSGTGGQPQHF
D: TRBD2; V: TRBV27; size: .; J: TRBJ2-7; DNA: TGTGCCAGCAGTTCCTTGACTAGCTCCCAGGAGCAGTACTTC; CDR3: CASSSLTSSQEQYF
D: TRBD1; V: TRBV9; size: .; J: TRBJ2-2; DNA: TGTGCCAGCAGCCGGGGGACAGGGTATGGCGGGGAGCTGTTTTTT; CDR3: CASSRGTGYGGELFF
D: TRBD2; V: TRBV18; size: .; J: TRBJ2-1; DNA: TGTGCCAGCTCACCACGACTAGCGGGAGGGCCGTCCTACAATGAGCAGTTCTTC; CDR3: CASSPRLAGGPSYNEQFF
D: .; V: TRBV9; size: .; J: TRBJ2-1; DNA: TGTGCCAGCAGCGTAGAACAGGGCCCCTGGAATGAGCAGTTCTTC; CDR3: CASSVEQGPWNEQFF
D: TRBD1; V: TRBV13; size: few; J: TRBJ2-1; DNA: TGTGCCAGCAGCTTCGGACAGGGACGGTGGAATGAGCAGTTCTTC; CDR3: CASSFGQGRWNEQFF
D: TRBD2; V: TRBV5-4; size: .; J: TRBJ2-5; DNA: TGTGCCAGCAGTCCAGGCGGACTAGCGGGAAAAGAGACCCAGTACTTC; CDR3: CASSPGGLAGKETQYF
D: .; V: TRBV5-1; size: few; J: TRBJ2-1; DNA: TGCGCCAGCAGCTTGTCACTCGGAGGCTCCTACAATGAGCAGTTCTTC; CDR3: CASSLSLGGSYNEQFF
D: .; V: TRBV28; size: .; J: TRBJ1-2; DNA: TGTGCCAGCAGTTTTGGGAGAAACGACTATGGCTACACCTTC; CDR3: CASSFGRNDYGYTF
D: TRBD1; V: TRBV29-1; size: .; J: TRBJ1-4; DNA: TGCAGCGTAGCGGACAGGTTTGCGGAAAAACTGTTTTTT; CDR3: CSVADRFAEKLFF
D: TRBD1; V: TRBV7-9; size: .; J: TRBJ2-7; DNA: TGTGCCAGCAGCCGGGGACAGAGCTCCTACGAGCAGTACTTC; CDR3: CASSRGQSSYEQYF
D: .; V: TRBV4-1; size: .; J: TRBJ2-5; DNA: TGCGCCAGCAGCCAAGGGCAGAAGGAGACCCAGTACTTC; CDR3: CASSQGQKETQYF
D: .; V: TRBV28; size: .; J: TRBJ2-5; DNA: TGTGCCAGCACCTCCCAAGGCGCGGGTCGAGAGACCCAGTACTTC; CDR3: CASTSQGAGRETQYF
D: .; V: TRBV6-4; size: .; J: TRBJ2-2; DNA: TGTGCCAGCAGTGACAGGGGGACCGGGGAGCTGTTTTTT; CDR3: CASSDRGTGELFF
D: TRBD2; V: TRBV7-3; size: .; J: TRBJ2-3; DNA: TGTGCCAGCAGCTTAGGACTAGCGGGACGGGCAGATACGCAGTATTTT; CDR3: CASSLGLAGRADTQYF
D: .; V: TRBV6-5; size: few; J: TRBJ1-2; DNA: TGTGCCAGCAGTTACCTGGGGGGGAAAGCTAACTATGGCTACACCTTC; CDR3: CASSYLGGKANYGYTF
D: TRBD2; V: TRBV5-1; size: .; J: TRBJ2-1; DNA: TGCGCCAGCAGCGGGATAGCGGGAGGGGTCAATGAGCAGTTCTTC; CDR3: CASSGIAGGVNEQFF
D: .; V: TRBV7-9; size: few; J: TRBJ2-5; DNA: TGTGCCAGCAGCTTAGCAACAGGTCAAGAGACCCAGTACTTC; CDR3: CASSLATGQETQYF
D: .; V: TRBV28; size: .; J: TRBJ1-3; DNA: TGTGCCAGTTCCTTGAGTTACACCATATATTTT; CDR3: CASSLSYTIYF
D: TRBD2; V: TRBV15; size: few; J: TRBJ2-1; DNA: TGTGCCACCAGCAGAGATAGGGCTAGCGGAAACAATGAGCAGTTCTTC; CDR3: CATSRDRASGNNEQFF
D: TRBD1; V: TRBV5-4; size: few; J: TRBJ1-1; DNA: TGTGCCAGCAGCTTGTCGGGACAGGGAGGAGCTTTCTTT; CDR3: CASSLSGQGGAFF
D: .; V: TRBV2; size: .; J: TRBJ2-1; DNA: TGTGCCAGCAGTGAGGTTACCTCGGGTGAGCAGTTCTTC; CDR3: CASSEVTSGEQFF
D: .; V: TRBV18; size: .; J: TRBJ1-1; DNA: TGTGCCAGCTCATCCATCCAGGGAAGGTACACTGAAGCTTTCTTT; CDR3: CASSSIQGRYTEAFF
D: TRBD2; V: TRBV27; size: .; J: TRBJ2-1; DNA: TGTGCCAGCAGTTTCCTCAGCGGGAGGGCCTACAATGAGCAGTTCTTC; CDR3: CASSFLSGRAYNEQFF
D: .; V: TRBV7-3; size: few; J: TRBJ1-1; DNA: TGTGCCAGCAGCTTAGGTTTGGACAGCCGAGAAGCTTTCTTT; CDR3: CASSLGLDSREAFF
D: .; V: TRBV7-2; size: few; J: TRBJ2-7; DNA: TGTGCCAGCAGCCCCCCAGGGCCTCTCTACGAGCAGTACTTC; CDR3: CASSPPGPLYEQYF
D: .; V: TRBV9; size: .; J: TRBJ2-1; DNA: TGTGCCAGCAGCGTAGAGGACTCCAATTACAATGAGCAGTTCTTC; CDR3: CASSVEDSNYNEQFF